The 18 T cell receptor beta chains below all came from one sample that was sequenced in a study of beta chain features in type 1 diabetes. Study observations and caveats: Among patients with Type 1 diabetes, TCRB CDR3s were moderately but significantly shorter in every one of the four CD4+ subsets.

For these TCRs, the target antigens are not known. Reverse transcription of all isolated RNA meant that expressed TCRB transcripts were sequenced. Using immunoSEQ multiplex PCR, the repertoire was profiled, and TCRdb retains in-frame clones only, with some absent. Of around 310,000 clones listed, roughly 14% are singletons. Material for sequencing was naive CD4+ T cells from blood. The receptors shown here come from a woman between 18 and 30 years old with type 1 diabetes.

CDR3 sequence: CASSLGGHQETQYF. In DNA form, the CDR3 reads TGTGCCAGCAGCTTAGGGGGGCACCAAGAGACCCAGTACTTC. This rearrangement joins TRBV7-2 to TRBJ2-5, with D tentatively TRBD1 (6 bases). V gave up 1 base and J gave up 0 bases, with 6 bases separating them. Germline V gene data show CDR1 as SGHTA and CDR2 as FQGNSA. The CDR3 extends over 14 amino acids.

The V call is TRBV9, the J call TRBJ2-5; the match to TRBD2 covers 10 bases. Germline-derived CDR1 and CDR2 are SGDLS and YYNGEE. V lost 4 bases and J lost 4; bases outside the gene matches: 13. This CDR3 is 17 amino acids long. CDR3 bases: TGTGCCAGCAGCCGCGATGCTAGCGGGGGAGTGTTAGAGACCCAGTACTTC. It specifies CASSRDASGGVLETQYF.

This clone was seen a handful of times. The same CDR3 is also encoded by other DNA sequences in this sample. The J gene is TRBJ2-5, the V gene TRBV7-9; no firm D call. The germline V and J ends were trimmed by 2 bases and 5 bases, with 3 bases remaining between them. In germline, CDR1 is SEHNR, CDR2 FQNEAQ (reference sequence). The CDR3 extends over 11 amino acids. Here the CDR3 reads CASSLSETQYF. CDR3 nucleotides: TGTGCCAGCAGCTTAAGCGAGACCCAGTACTTC.

This clone was counted between two and nine times. The rearrangement joins TRBV6-5 to TRBJ2-3; 7 bases line up with TRBD2. Trimming took 6 bases from V and 4 from J; bases not matched to a gene: 10. The CDR3 extends over 15 amino acids. In germline, CDR1 is MNHEY, CDR2 SVGAGI. The CDR3 loop reads CASSAGRAIPDTQYF. The CDR3 DNA reads as TGTGCCAGCAGCGCGGGGAGGGCCATTCCAGATACGCAGTATTTT.

The J gene is TRBJ2-2, the V gene TRBV7-3; D possibly corresponds to TRBD1 (6 bases). The CDR3 runs to 15 residues. The germline V and J ends were trimmed by 5 bases and 2 bases, with 12 bases remaining between them. Germline values: CDR1 SGHTA, CDR2 FQGTGA. The CDR3 here is CASSPGQINTGELFF. The CDR3 DNA sequence: TGTGCCAGCAGCCCGGGACAAATAAACACCGGGGAGCTGTTTTTT. Filled out from reference TRBV7-3 and TRBJ2-2, the complete variable domain reads GAGVSQTPSNKVTEKGKYVELRCDPISGHTALYWYRQSLGQGPEFLIYFQGTGAADDSGLPNDRFFAVRPEGSVSTLKIQRTERGDSAVYLCASSPGQINTGELFFGEGSRLTVL.

The rearrangement joins TRBV30 to TRBJ1-3; 7 bases are shared with TRBD1. Germline lookup yields CDR1 GTSNPN and CDR2 SVGIG (reference sequence). The CDR3 loop spans 13 amino acids. Trimming cost V 5 bases and J 4 bases; bases outside gene matches: 5. The CDR3 sequence: CAWLQGMGNTIYF. In DNA, the CDR3 is TGTGCCTGGTTACAGGGGATGGGAAACACCATATATTTT. The full variable domain, in which reference TRBV30 and TRBJ1-3 provide the parts outside the CDR3, is SQTIHQWPATLVQPVGSPLSLECTVEGTSNPNLYWYRQAAGRGLQLLFYSVGIGQISSEVPQNLSASRPQDRQFILSSKKLLLSDSGFYLCAWLQGMGNTIYFGEGSWLTVV.

This clone turned up a few times. V usage is TRBV19 and J usage is TRBJ1-5; D is possibly TRBD1 (5 bases). The CDR3 has 13 residues. With 6 bases removed from V and 4 bases from J, the gap between germline ends came to 10 bases. Germline V gene lookup returns CDR1 LNHDA and CDR2 SQIVND (reference sequence). CDR3 residues: CASSGGLNQPQHF. CDR3 in DNA: TGTGCCAGTAGCGGGGGATTAAATCAGCCCCAGCATTTT. The full variable domain, its missing parts supplied by reference TRBV19 and TRBJ1-5, is DGGITQSPKYLFRKEGQNVTLSCEQNLNHDAMYWYRQDPGQGLRLIYYSQIVNDFQKGDIAEGYSVSREKKESFPLTVTSAQKNPTAFYLCASSGGLNQPQHFGDGTRLSIL.

The DNA of the CDR3 is TGTGCCAGCAGCTTTTCCGGGAGAACGGTTGAGCAGTTCTTC. This gives the protein CASSFSGRTVEQFF. The chain recombines TRBV11-2 with TRBJ2-1; perhaps TRBD2 as D (6 bases). Germline V gene sequence: CDR1 SGHAT, CDR2 FQNNGV. This CDR3 is built from 14 residues. V shed 3 bases and J shed 9 bases, with 15 bases lying between them.

In its sample, this clone was seen a few times. V usage is TRBV5-1 and J usage is TRBJ2-7; TRBD2 agrees at 9 bases. The V and J ends lost 0 bases and 7 bases, in that order; junction bases with no gene match: 5. The germline gives CDR1 SGHRS, CDR2 YFSETQ. The CDR3 contains 14 residues. The CDR3 protein is CASSLGVAGVEQYF. CDR3 sequence (DNA): TGCGCCAGCAGCTTGGGAGTAGCGGGAGTTGAGCAGTACTTC.

This clone was detected many times. The chain links TRBV29-1 to TRBJ2-4; 9 bases agree with TRBD1. Per germline, CDR1 SQVTM and CDR2 ANQGSEA. The V gene end was trimmed by 2 bases and the J gene end by 9 bases; junction bases not matched to a gene: 8. The length of the CDR3 is 14 residues. The DNA for the CDR3 is TGCAGCGTTGAACAAACAGGGGGCTACGGCATTCAGTACTTC. Residues: CSVEQTGGYGIQYF. Combining the CDR3 with reference TRBV29-1 and TRBJ2-4 gives the whole variable domain SAVISQKPSRDICQRGTSLTIQCQVDSQVTMMFWYRQQPGQSLTLIATANQGSEATYESGFVIDKFPISRPNLTFSTLTVSNMSPEDSSIYLCSVEQTGGYGIQYFGAGTRLSVL.

This rearrangement joins TRBV6-1 to TRBJ2-7; 13 bases agree with TRBD2. The trim removed 2 bases at V and 0 bases at J, leaving 4 bases unmatched. Germline V gene lookup returns CDR1 MNHNS and CDR2 SASEGT. The CDR3 sequence is 17 residues long. CDR3 sequence (DNA): TGTGCCAGCAGTGAACCGGGACTAGCGGGGAGCTCCTACGAGCAGTACTTC. This sequence encodes CASSEPGLAGSSYEQYF.

The rearrangement joins TRBV30 to TRBJ1-5; D gene ambiguous. Trimming removed 0 bases at V and 6 bases at J, with 12 bases between. The CDR3 has 14 residues. CDR1 is GTSNPN, CDR2 SVGIG, per germline (reference sequence). CDR3 in DNA: TGTGCCTGGAGTGTGGGCAGCCTACTTCAGCCCCAGCATTTT. It specifies CAWSVGSLLQPQHF. The variable domain in full, completed from reference TRBV30 and TRBJ1-5, reads SQTIHQWPATLVQPVGSPLSLECTVEGTSNPNLYWYRQAAGRGLQLLFYSVGIGQISSEVPQNLSASRPQDRQFILSSKKLLLSDSGFYLCAWSVGSLLQPQHFGDGTRLSIL.

This clone turned up a few times. This chain links TRBV28 with TRBJ2-7, with D tentatively TRBD2 (5 bases). Germline V gives CDR1 MDHEN, CDR2 SYDVKM. The CDR3 has 15 amino acids. V lost 4 bases, J lost 5 bases, and 18 bases lay in between. The CDR3 DNA reads TGTGCCAGCAGTTCCCCATCTAGCTTGGCTGACGAGCAGTACTTC. Its translation: CASSSPSSLADEQYF.

The rearrangement links TRBV7-3 to TRBJ2-5; possible D gene TRBD2, 6 bases. The CDR3 spans 17 residues. Germline-derived CDR1 and CDR2 are SGHTA and FQGTGA. Trimming shortened V by 5 bases and J by 5 bases, and 24 bases separated the two germline ends. CDR3 DNA: TGTGCCAGCAGCCCTTATCCCCCCGGAGGGCTGGGGGAGACCCAGTACTTC. Translated: CASSPYPPGGLGETQYF.

V usage is TRBV27 and J usage is TRBJ2-1, with 10 bases aligning to TRBD2. V gave up 4 bases and J gave up 1 base; unmatched junction bases: 4. The CDR3 sequence is 16 residues long. CDR1 is MNHEY, CDR2 SMNVEV, per germline (reference sequence). The CDR3 DNA reads TGTGCCAGCAGTTCCGGACTAGCGGTTTCCTACAATGAGCAGTTCTTC. It translates to CASSSGLAVSYNEQFF.

This clone appeared a few times. The chain carries TRBV27 and TRBJ2-5, with D tentatively TRBD2 (7 bases). V lost 11 bases to trimming and J lost 5 bases, with 18 bases between them. The CDR3 is made up of 13 amino acids. Germline CDR1 and CDR2: MNHEY and SMNVEV (reference sequence). CDR3 nucleotide sequence: TGTGCCTCCACCGGGGGGCTGGGGGAGACCCAGTACTTC. Translated: CASTGGLGETQYF.

The chain couples TRBV19 to TRBJ2-1, with a weak D call TRBD1 (6 bases). The CDR3 is 17 residues long. Trimming stripped 0 bases from V and 3 bases from J, with 15 bases between. The V gene's germline CDR1 is LNHDA and CDR2 SQIVND (reference sequence). The CDR3: CASSIDQVGQGYNEQFF. As DNA, the CDR3 is TGTGCCAGTAGTATAGATCAGGTGGGACAAGGCTACAATGAGCAGTTCTTC.

Only a few counts were recorded for this clone. The chain combines TRBV5-1 with TRBJ2-1; 10 nucleotides align to TRBD1. The ends lost 5 bases at V and 6 bases at J; junction bases unmatched: 5. CDR3 length: 14 amino acids. Germline CDR1 reads SGHRS; CDR2 reads YFSETQ. The CDR3 spells CASRQGQGINEQFF. CDR3 nucleotides: TGCGCCAGCAGACAGGGACAGGGGATCAATGAGCAGTTCTTC.